The 29 T cell receptor beta chains in this list originate from one sample, sequenced in a study of blood T cell repertoires in COVID-19. Using immunoSEQ multiplex PCR, the repertoire was profiled, and TCRdb retains in-frame clones only, with some absent. The top ten clones hold approximately 1.1% of a sample with about 130,000 clones, about 88% of them seen once. Sequencing was done on a sample of peripheral blood. The receptor source for this set is a woman older than 75 with acute or convalescent COVID-19.

This clone was detected only once. The CDR3 DNA reads as TGTGCCAGCAGCTTAGATCGGGGAACTGAAGCTTTCTTT. This encodes CASSLDRGTEAFF. The rearrangement uses TRBV13 and TRBJ1-1; no clear D gene. Germline V gene lookup returns CDR1 PRHDT and CDR2 FYEKMQ (reference sequence). Trimming removed 1 base at V and 5 bases at J, with 8 bases between. This CDR3 comprises 13 residues.

This clone has only one observation. The chain carries TRBV7-9 and TRBJ2-7, with D perhaps TRBD2 (5 bases). CDR1 is SEHNR, CDR2 FQNEAQ, per germline (reference sequence). The germline V and J ends were trimmed by 3 bases and 6 bases, with 12 bases remaining between them. The CDR3 covers 13 residues. The CDR3 nucleotides read TGTGCCAGCAGCTTTGAGGGAACATCCGAGCAGTACTTC. Amino acids: CASSFEGTSEQYF.

This clone has just one count. The rearrangement joins TRBV3-1 (or the pseudogene TRBV3-2) to TRBJ2-3; 8 positions agree with TRBD2. This CDR3 is built from 15 residues. Per the germline V gene, CDR1 is LGHDT and CDR2 is YNNKEL (reference sequence). Losses at the gene ends were 7 bases for V and 2 bases for J; bases not matched to a gene: 8. CDR3 sequence: CASTRGGALTDTQYF. Written as DNA, the CDR3 is TGTGCCAGCACCCGGGGGGGCGCCCTCACAGATACGCAGTATTTT.

The rearrangement links TRBV12-3 or TRBV12-4 to TRBJ1-5; D unresolved. The ends were cut back, 6 bases at V and 4 bases at J, with 7 bases in the middle. CDR3 length equals 12 residues. The CDR3 DNA reads as TGTGCCAGCAGCAGGTCTAATCAGCCCCAGCATTTT. It is translated as CASSRSNQPQHF.

The V gene is TRBV6-5, the J gene TRBJ1-5; no clear D gene. The V gene lost 0 bases and the J gene lost 5 bases, with 5 bases spanning the gap. This CDR3 is 13 amino acids long. Germline V gives CDR1 MNHEY, CDR2 SVGAGI. The CDR3, as DNA: TGTGCCAGCAGTTACTCTCGAGATCAGCCCCAGCATTTT. This codes for CASSYSRDQPQHF.

This chain links TRBV5-4 with TRBJ2-3; 8 nucleotides line up with TRBD1. The V gene's germline CDR1 is SGHNT and CDR2 YYREEE (reference sequence). The CDR3 loop spans 16 amino acids. With 0 bases clipped from V and 0 bases from J, the junction kept 3 bases outside the gene matches. CDR3 DNA: TGTGCCAGCAGCTTGGGGACAGGGATTAGCACAGATACGCAGTATTTT. This sequence encodes CASSLGTGISTDTQYF. The full variable domain, rest sourced from reference TRBV5-4 and TRBJ2-3, is ETGVTQSPTHLIKTRGQQVTLRCSSQSGHNTVSWYQQALGQGPQFIFQYYREEENGRGNFPPRFSGLQFPNYSSELNVNALELDDSALYLCASSLGTGISTDTQYFGPGTRLTVL.

V and J are TRBV11-1 and TRBJ2-5; 11 nucleotides agree with TRBD2. Germline V CDR1 and CDR2: SGHAT, FQDESV (reference sequence). This CDR3 is built from 13 residues. The J segment lost 11 bases and the V segment lost 5 bases, leaving 7 bases of the junction unmatched. In nucleotides, the CDR3 is TGTGCCAGCAGCACGGGGACTAGCGGTGGACAGTACTTC. It encodes CASSTGTSGGQYF.

The chain carries TRBV9 and TRBJ1-4; D uncertain. Germline V gene lookup returns CDR1 SGDLS and CDR2 YYNGEE. The CDR3 sequence is 14 residues long. V was pared by 1 base and J by 0 bases, with 4 bases between. The CDR3 sequence: CASSVLSTNEKLFF. CDR3 bases: TGTGCCAGCAGCGTACTCTCAACTAATGAAAAACTGTTTTTT.

This clone appeared once. CDR3 sequence reads: CASSDPSSGTSYNEQFF. For the CDR3, the DNA is TGTGCCAGCAGTGACCCTTCTTCCGGGACTAGCTACAATGAGCAGTTCTTC. The chain employs TRBV6-1 and TRBJ2-1, with TRBD2 matching 8 bases. Looked up from germline, CDR1 is MNHNS and CDR2 is SASEGT. Losses at the gene ends were 3 bases for V and 3 bases for J; bases not matched to a gene: 10. The CDR3 contains 17 residues.

The J gene is TRBJ2-3, the V gene TRBV4-1, with a tentative D call TRBD2 (6 bases). This CDR3 has 14 residues. Trimming removed 2 bases from V and 1 base from J, with 7 bases in between. The V gene's germline CDR1 is MGHRA and CDR2 YSYEKL. DNA for the CDR3: TGCGCCAGCAGCCAAAGGAGGGGCACAGATACGCAGTATTTT. It specifies CASSQRRGTDTQYF.

The chain carries TRBV5-1 and TRBJ2-2, with D possibly being TRBD1 (5 bases). This CDR3 has 16 amino acids. The ends were cut back, 2 bases at V and 1 base at J, with 12 bases in the middle. Per germline, CDR1 SGHRS and CDR2 YFSETQ. The CDR3 sequence is CASSFNPQENTGELFF. The CDR3 DNA reads as TGCGCCAGCAGCTTTAATCCACAGGAGAACACCGGGGAGCTGTTTTTT.

The chain employs TRBV18 and TRBJ1-5; D may be TRBD1 (6 bases). Trimming removed 2 bases at V and 5 bases at J, with 13 bases between. The CDR3 is 15 amino acids. The germline gives CDR1 KGHSH, CDR2 LQKENI. The CDR3 bases are TGTGCCAGCTCACCAGGGGCCGACAGGTATCAGCCCCAGCATTTT. It encodes CASSPGADRYQPQHF.

CDR3 loop: CASSSGGSLYEQYF. For the CDR3, the DNA is TGTGCCAGCAGTTCCGGAGGGTCACTTTACGAGCAGTACTTC. The chain links TRBV28 to TRBJ2-7, with a weak D call TRBD2 (6 bases). The CDR3 spans 14 residues. Germline V gene data show CDR1 as MDHEN and CDR2 as SYDVKM. The germline V and J ends were trimmed by 4 bases and 4 bases, with 14 bases remaining between them.

The chain has TRBV28 and TRBJ1-2; 8 bases align to TRBD1. From germline, CDR1 is MDHEN and CDR2 SYDVKM. The junction had 7 bases not matched to a gene; V was cut back by 6 bases and J by 4 bases. The CDR3 length is 14 residues. CDR3 DNA: TGTGCCAGCAGGTCAGGGGGCGCGGGCTATGGCTACACCTTC. Residues: CASRSGGAGYGYTF.

In this sample, this clone turned up a few times. The V gene is TRBV29-1, the J gene TRBJ2-1; no definite D call. The germline CDR1 and CDR2 sequences are SQVTM and ANQGSEA. This CDR3 contains 12 residues. Trimming cost V 3 bases and J 7 bases, with 10 bases left between them. CDR3 nucleotide sequence: TGCAGCGTTGACTTTTCTGTAAATGAGCAGTTCTTC. Translated, it gives CSVDFSVNEQFF.

V and J are TRBV28 and TRBJ1-3; 8 bases agree with TRBD1. Germline lookup yields CDR1 MDHEN and CDR2 SYDVKM. V was pared by 7 bases and J by 4 bases, with 9 bases of the junction left unmatched. The CDR3 loop spans 15 amino acids. Here the CDR3 reads CASTSTGQGGNTIYF. The DNA of the CDR3 is TGTGCCAGCACCTCAACTGGACAGGGCGGAAACACCATATATTTT. The variable domain in full, with the rest retrieved from reference TRBV28 and TRBJ1-3, is DVKVTQSSRYLVKRTGEKVFLECVQDMDHENMFWYRQDPGLGLRLIYFSYDVKMKEKGDIPEGYSVSREKKERFSLILESASTNQTSMYLCASTSTGQGGNTIYFGEGSWLTVV.

The chain couples TRBV18 to TRBJ2-2; TRBD2 might be the D (6 bases). The CDR3 totals 17 residues. Germline values: CDR1 KGHSH, CDR2 LQKENI. V was pared by 3 bases and J by 2 bases, with 16 bases between. In DNA form, the CDR3 reads TGTGCCAGCTCACCGACGGGCCCGGGACTTAACACCGGGGAGCTGTTTTTT. Protein sequence: CASSPTGPGLNTGELFF. Using reference TRBV18 and TRBJ2-2 for the parts outside the CDR3, the full variable domain is NAGVMQNPRHLVRRRGQEARLRCSPMKGHSHVYWYRQLPEEGLKFMVYLQKENIIDESGMPKERFSAEFPKEGPSILRIQQVVRGDSAAYFCASSPTGPGLNTGELFFGEGSRLTVL.

The V gene is TRBV6-5, the J gene TRBJ2-7; D may be TRBD2 (6 bases). The CDR3 runs to 15 residues. Trimming cost V 5 bases and J 4 bases, with 18 bases left between them. The germline gives CDR1 MNHEY, CDR2 SVGAGI. The CDR3 bases are TGTGCCAGCAGTATAGGGGTAAGGGACTCGTACGAGCAGTACTTC. Amino acid sequence: CASSIGVRDSYEQYF.

The chain joins TRBV7-8 to TRBJ2-3, with 15 bases identical to TRBD2. This CDR3 has 21 amino acids. The J segment lost 3 bases and the V segment lost 5 bases, leaving 18 bases of the junction unmatched. Germline V gene data show CDR1 as SGHVS and CDR2 as FQNEAQ. CDR3 residues: CASSPGSGTSGRLLGTDTQYF. CDR3 nucleotides: TGTGCCAGCAGCCCGGGGTCCGGGACTAGCGGGAGGCTGCTGGGGACAGATACGCAGTATTTT.

This chain joins TRBV5-4 and TRBJ2-7; 8 bases are shared with TRBD2. The trim removed 4 bases at V and 0 bases at J, leaving 6 bases unmatched. The germline gives CDR1 SGHNT, CDR2 YYREEE (reference sequence). The CDR3 is 15 residues long. The CDR3 is CASSPTGGSSYEQYF. The CDR3 DNA reads TGTGCCAGCAGCCCGACGGGAGGGAGCTCCTACGAGCAGTACTTC.

The chain links TRBV6-6 to TRBJ1-2; tentative D call: TRBD1 (6 bases). The CDR3 has 18 amino acids. From germline, CDR1 is MNHNY and CDR2 SVGAGI (reference sequence). The ends were cut back, 5 bases at V and 4 bases at J, with 26 bases in the middle. Here the CDR3 DNA reads TGTGCCAGCAGTCGATTACCGGGACACTCCCCCGGAGGCTATGGCTACACCTTC. Its translation is CASSRLPGHSPGGYGYTF.

The CDR3 nucleotides read TGTGCCAGCAGGCGGCGACAGGGGGCTGAAGCTTTCTTT. Translation: CASRRRQGAEAFF. The chain is built from TRBV3-1 (or the pseudogene TRBV3-2) and TRBJ1-1; 9 bases line up with TRBD1. V shed 6 bases and J 6 bases; nucleotides not matched to a gene: 5. The CDR3 loop spans 13 amino acids. The V gene's germline CDR1 is LGHDT and CDR2 YNNKEL (reference sequence).

The CDR3 region is CASSPIDGGSYEQYF. DNA of the CDR3: TGTGCCAGCAGTCCTATTGATGGGGGGTCCTACGAGCAGTACTTC. This chain uses TRBV6-5 with TRBJ2-7; maybe TRBD2 (6 bases). CDR3 length: 15 residues. Trimming removed 5 bases from V and 1 base from J, with 15 bases in between. Germline assignment: CDR1 MNHEY and CDR2 SVGAGI.

This clone came up once. The J gene is TRBJ1-6, the V gene TRBV28; 8 bases match TRBD1. CDR3 length equals 16 residues. Germline assignment: CDR1 MDHEN and CDR2 SYDVKM. The J segment lost 10 bases and the V segment lost 3 bases, leaving 11 bases of the junction unmatched. For the CDR3, the DNA is TGTGCCAGCAGTTTCGGGTTGGACAGGGTCGGCTCACCCCTCCACTTT. This encodes CASSFGLDRVGSPLHF. Drawing the rest from reference TRBV28 and TRBJ1-6, the complete variable domain is DVKVTQSSRYLVKRTGEKVFLECVQDMDHENMFWYRQDPGLGLRLIYFSYDVKMKEKGDIPEGYSVSREKKERFSLILESASTNQTSMYLCASSFGLDRVGSPLHFGNGTRLTVT.

The V call is TRBV11-2, the J call TRBJ2-2; no clear D. CDR1 SGHAT and CDR2 FQNNGV come from the germline V gene. The CDR3 is 13 residues long. V was shortened by 0 bases and J by 4 bases, with 3 bases between the two germline ends. CDR3 sequence (DNA): TGTGCCAGCAGCTTAGAGCGCACCGGGGAGCTGTTTTTT. It yields the protein CASSLERTGELFF.

This rearrangement joins TRBV5-1 to TRBJ2-7, with TRBD1 as a possible D gene (7 bases). The V end lost 4 bases, the J end lost 1 base, and 18 bases lay between the germline ends. Germline values: CDR1 SGHRS, CDR2 YFSETQ. This CDR3 comprises 16 residues. The CDR3, as DNA: TGCGCCAGCAGCAGCAGTGCCAGGGGGGCGTCCTACGAGCAGTACTTC. This encodes CASSSSARGASYEQYF.

This clone showed up just once. This chain joins TRBV5-1 and TRBJ1-3; 10 bases agree with TRBD1. This CDR3 has 15 amino acids. After removal of 3 bases from V and 4 bases from J, the junction contained 4 bases not matched to a gene. Germline V gene lookup returns CDR1 SGHRS and CDR2 YFSETQ. CDR3: CASSSGTGAGNTIYF. The CDR3 DNA is TGCGCCAGCAGCTCCGGGACAGGGGCAGGAAACACCATATATTTT.

The chain uses TRBV19 and TRBJ2-7; 7 bases align to TRBD1. The CDR3 runs 15 residues. V trimming: 4 bases; J trimming: 2 bases; junction bases outside the gene matches: 8. Germline-derived CDR1 and CDR2 are LNHDA and SQIVND (reference sequence). CDR3 sequence reads: CASSTATGFPYEQYF. The CDR3 region has the DNA TGTGCCAGTAGTACGGCGACAGGGTTCCCCTACGAGCAGTACTTC.

The chain couples TRBV19 to TRBJ1-5; D is ambiguous. Per germline, CDR1 LNHDA and CDR2 SQIVND (reference sequence). Trimming shortened V by 1 base and J by 9 bases, and 16 bases separated the two germline ends. CDR3 length: 15 residues. The CDR3: CASSIVGTVKWPQHF. The CDR3 DNA is TGTGCCAGTAGTATAGTAGGAACAGTCAAATGGCCCCAGCATTTT.